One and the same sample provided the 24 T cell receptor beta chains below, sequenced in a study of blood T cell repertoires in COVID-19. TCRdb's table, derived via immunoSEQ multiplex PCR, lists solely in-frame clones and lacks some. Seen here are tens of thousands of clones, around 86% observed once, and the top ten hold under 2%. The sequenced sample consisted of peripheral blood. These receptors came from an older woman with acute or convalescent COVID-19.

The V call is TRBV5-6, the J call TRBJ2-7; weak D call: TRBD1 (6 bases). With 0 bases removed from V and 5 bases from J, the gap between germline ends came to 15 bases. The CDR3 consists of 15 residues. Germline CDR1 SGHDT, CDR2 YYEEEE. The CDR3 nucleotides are TGTGCCAGCAGCTTGGTAGGGGGAGAGTTCCACGAGCAGTACTTC. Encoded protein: CASSLVGGEFHEQYF.

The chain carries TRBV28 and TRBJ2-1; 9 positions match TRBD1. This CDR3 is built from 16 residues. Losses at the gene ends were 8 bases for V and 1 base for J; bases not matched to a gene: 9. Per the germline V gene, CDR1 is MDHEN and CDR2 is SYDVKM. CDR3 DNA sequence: TGTGCCAGCCGACGGGACAGGGCGATATCCTACAATGAGCAGTTCTTC. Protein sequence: CASRRDRAISYNEQFF.

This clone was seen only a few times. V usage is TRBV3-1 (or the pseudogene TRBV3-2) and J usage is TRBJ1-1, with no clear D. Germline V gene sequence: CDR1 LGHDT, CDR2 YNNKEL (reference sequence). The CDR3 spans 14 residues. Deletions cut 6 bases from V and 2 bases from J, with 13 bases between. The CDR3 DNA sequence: TGTGCCAGCAGACTAGACGGACTTAACACTGAAGCTTTCTTT. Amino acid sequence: CASRLDGLNTEAFF.

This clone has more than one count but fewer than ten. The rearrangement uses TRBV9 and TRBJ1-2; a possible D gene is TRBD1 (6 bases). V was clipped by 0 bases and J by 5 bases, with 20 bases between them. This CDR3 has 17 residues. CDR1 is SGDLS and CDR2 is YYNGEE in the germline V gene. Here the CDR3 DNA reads TGTGCCAGCAGCGTAGGGCCAGGGGCCCGATCAGAATATGGCTACACCTTC. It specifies CASSVGPGARSEYGYTF.

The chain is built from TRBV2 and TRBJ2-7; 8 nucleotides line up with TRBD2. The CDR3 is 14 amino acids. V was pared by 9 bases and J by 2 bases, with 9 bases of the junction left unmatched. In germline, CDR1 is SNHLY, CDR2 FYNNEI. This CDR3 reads CASTRLAIAYEQYF. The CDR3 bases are TGTGCCAGTACACGACTAGCGATTGCCTACGAGCAGTACTTC.

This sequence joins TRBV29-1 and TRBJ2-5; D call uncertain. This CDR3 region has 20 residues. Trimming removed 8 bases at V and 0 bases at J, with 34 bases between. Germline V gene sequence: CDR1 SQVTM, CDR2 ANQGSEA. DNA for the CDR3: TGCAGCACCGTGGTCCAGGATCTCCAACGGTCTTACATCCACCAAGAGACCCAGTACTTC. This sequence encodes CSTVVQDLQRSYIHQETQYF.

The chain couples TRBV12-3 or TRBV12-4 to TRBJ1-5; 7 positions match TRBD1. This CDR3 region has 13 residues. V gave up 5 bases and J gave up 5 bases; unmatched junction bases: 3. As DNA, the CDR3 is TGTGCCAGCAGTGACAGGGACGATCAGCCCCAGCATTTT. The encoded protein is CASSDRDDQPQHF.

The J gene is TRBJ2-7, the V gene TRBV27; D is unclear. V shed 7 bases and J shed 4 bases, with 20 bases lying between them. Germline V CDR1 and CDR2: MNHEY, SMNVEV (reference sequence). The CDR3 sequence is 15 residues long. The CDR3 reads CASKPQQLLVYEQYF. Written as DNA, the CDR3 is TGTGCCAGCAAACCGCAACAGCTTCTCGTGTACGAGCAGTACTTC.

The CDR3 DNA reads as TGTGCCAGCAGCGTAGGTGCAGGCGCATCGGGGATCACGCAGTATTTT. The encoded protein is CASSVGAGASGITQYF. The chain has TRBV9 and TRBJ2-3; a weak D match, TRBD2 (5 bases). Trimming took off 0 bases at V and 9 bases at J, with 20 bases between the two ends. Germline loops: CDR1 SGDLS, CDR2 YYNGEE. This CDR3 spans 16 amino acids.

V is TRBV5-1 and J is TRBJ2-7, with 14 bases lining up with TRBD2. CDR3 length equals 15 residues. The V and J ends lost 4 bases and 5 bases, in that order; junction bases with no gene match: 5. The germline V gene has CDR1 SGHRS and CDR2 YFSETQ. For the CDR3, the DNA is TGCGCCAGCAGCCCGAGGACTAGCGGGGGGAACGAGCAGTACTTC. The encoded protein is CASSPRTSGGNEQYF.

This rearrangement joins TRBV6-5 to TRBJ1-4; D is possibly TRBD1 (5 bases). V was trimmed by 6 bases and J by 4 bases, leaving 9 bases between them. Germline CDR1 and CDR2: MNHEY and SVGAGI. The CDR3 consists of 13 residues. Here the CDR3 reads CASRTVINEKLFF. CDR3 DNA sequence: TGTGCCAGCAGGACAGTTATTAATGAAAAACTGTTTTTT.

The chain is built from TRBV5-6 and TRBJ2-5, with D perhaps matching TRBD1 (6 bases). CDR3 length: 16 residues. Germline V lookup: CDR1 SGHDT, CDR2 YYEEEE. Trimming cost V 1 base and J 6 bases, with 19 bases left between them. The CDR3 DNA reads TGTGCCAGCAGCTTGTTAATGGTAGCAGGGGAACAGACCCAGTACTTC. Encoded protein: CASSLLMVAGEQTQYF.

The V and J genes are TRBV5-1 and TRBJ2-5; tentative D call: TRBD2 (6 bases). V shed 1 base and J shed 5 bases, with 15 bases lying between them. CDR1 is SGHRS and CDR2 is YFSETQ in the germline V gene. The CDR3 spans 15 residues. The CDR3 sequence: CASSLYGGWAETQYF. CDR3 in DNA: TGCGCCAGCAGCTTGTACGGGGGATGGGCGGAGACCCAGTACTTC.

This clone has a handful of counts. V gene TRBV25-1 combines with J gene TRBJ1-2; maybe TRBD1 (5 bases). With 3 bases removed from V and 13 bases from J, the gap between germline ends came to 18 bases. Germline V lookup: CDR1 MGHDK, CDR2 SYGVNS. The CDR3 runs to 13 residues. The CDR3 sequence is CASSDRDLTWRTF. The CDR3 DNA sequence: TGTGCCAGCAGTGACCGGGACTTAACGTGGCGCACCTTC.

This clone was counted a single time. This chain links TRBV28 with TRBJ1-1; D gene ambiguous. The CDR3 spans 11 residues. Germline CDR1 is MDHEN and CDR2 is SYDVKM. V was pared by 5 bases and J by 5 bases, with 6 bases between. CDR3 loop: CASSIRTEAFF. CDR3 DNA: TGTGCCAGCAGTATCCGTACTGAAGCTTTCTTT.

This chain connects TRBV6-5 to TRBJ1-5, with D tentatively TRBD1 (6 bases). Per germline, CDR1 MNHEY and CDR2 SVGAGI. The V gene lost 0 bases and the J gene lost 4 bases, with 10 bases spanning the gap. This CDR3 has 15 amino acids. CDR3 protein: CASSYSGGPNQPQHF. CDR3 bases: TGTGCCAGCAGTTACTCTGGGGGCCCAAATCAGCCCCAGCATTTT.

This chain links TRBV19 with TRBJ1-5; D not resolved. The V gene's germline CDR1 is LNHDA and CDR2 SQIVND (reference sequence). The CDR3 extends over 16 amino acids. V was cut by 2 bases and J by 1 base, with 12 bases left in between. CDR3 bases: TGTGCCAGTAGTATAAGAAACAGCCGGAGCAATCAGCCCCAGCATTTT. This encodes CASSIRNSRSNQPQHF.

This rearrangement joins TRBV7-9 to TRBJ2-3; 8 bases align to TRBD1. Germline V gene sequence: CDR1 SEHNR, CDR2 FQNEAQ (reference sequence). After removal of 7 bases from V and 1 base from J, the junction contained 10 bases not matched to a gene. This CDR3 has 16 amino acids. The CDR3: CASTRQGSRGTDTQYF. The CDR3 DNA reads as TGTGCCAGCACCCGACAGGGGAGCAGAGGCACAGATACGCAGTATTTT. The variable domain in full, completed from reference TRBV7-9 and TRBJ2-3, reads DTGVSQNPRHKITKRGQNVTFRCDPISEHNRLYWYRQTLGQGPEFLTYFQNEAQLEKSRLLSDRFSAERPKGSFSTLEIQRTEQGDSAMYLCASTRQGSRGTDTQYFGPGTRLTVL.

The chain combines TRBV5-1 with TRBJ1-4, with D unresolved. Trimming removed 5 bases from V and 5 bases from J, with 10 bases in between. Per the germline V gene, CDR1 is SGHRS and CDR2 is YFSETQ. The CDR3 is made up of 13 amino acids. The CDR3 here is CASRWQRNEKLFF. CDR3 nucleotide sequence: TGCGCCAGCAGATGGCAGAGGAATGAAAAACTGTTTTTT.

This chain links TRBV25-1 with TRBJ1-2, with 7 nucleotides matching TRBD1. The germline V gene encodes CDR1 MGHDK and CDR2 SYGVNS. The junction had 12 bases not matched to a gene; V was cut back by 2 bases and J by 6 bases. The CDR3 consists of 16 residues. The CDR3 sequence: CASSEDRAGGIDGYTF. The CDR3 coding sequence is TGTGCCAGCAGTGAAGACAGGGCGGGCGGGATCGATGGCTACACCTTC.

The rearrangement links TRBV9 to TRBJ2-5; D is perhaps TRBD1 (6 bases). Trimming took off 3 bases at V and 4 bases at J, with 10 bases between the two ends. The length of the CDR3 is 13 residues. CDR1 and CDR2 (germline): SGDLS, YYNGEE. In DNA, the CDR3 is TGTGCCAGCAGCGGGACAGTAGGAGAGACCCAGTACTTC. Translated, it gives CASSGTVGETQYF.

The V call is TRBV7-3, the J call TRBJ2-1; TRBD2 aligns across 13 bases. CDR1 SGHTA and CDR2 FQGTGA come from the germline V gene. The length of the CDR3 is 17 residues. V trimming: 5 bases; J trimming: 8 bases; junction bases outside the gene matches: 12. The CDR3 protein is CASSPGTSGTRGDEQFF. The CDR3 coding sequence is TGTGCCAGCAGCCCAGGGACTAGCGGGACTAGAGGCGATGAGCAGTTCTTC.

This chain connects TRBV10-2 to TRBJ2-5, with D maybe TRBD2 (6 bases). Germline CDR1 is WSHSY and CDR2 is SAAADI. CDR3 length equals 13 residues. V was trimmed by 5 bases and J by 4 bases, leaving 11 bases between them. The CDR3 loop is CASSTGRLETQYF. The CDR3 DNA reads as TGCGCCAGCAGTACCGGGAGATTAGAGACCCAGTACTTC.

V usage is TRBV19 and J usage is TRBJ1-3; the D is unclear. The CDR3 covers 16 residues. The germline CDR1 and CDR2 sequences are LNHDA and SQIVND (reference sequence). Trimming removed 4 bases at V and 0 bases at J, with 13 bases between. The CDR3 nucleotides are TGTGCCAGTAGTAATGGTTGGGGAGTCTCTGGAAACACCATATATTTT. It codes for CASSNGWGVSGNTIYF.